This T cell receptor (beta chain) was recorded in a study of CD8+ T cells in alopecia areata. For this clone: What it binds is not known.

cDNA serving as the sequencing template came from extracted, reverse transcribed RNA. Using immunoSEQ multiplex PCR, the repertoire was profiled, and TCRdb retains in-frame clones only, with some absent. The data contain 150,000 or so clones, approximately 60% of them singletons. Whole-study results and caveats: Greater clonality was observed in lesional scalp samples, especially alopecia totalis/universalis, versus normal scalp. Scalp sample data also include resident alphabeta T cells from normal skin. Possibly as an HLA-related effect, TCR sharing across patients appeared less clear than in mice.

Isolation of CD4+ and CD8+ T cells from PBMCs was achieved by sorting. The sequence derives from a human donor in good health. Sequencing was carried out using CD4+ T cells sorted from blood.

The CDR3 sequence: CASSSGTSGRAIHTQYF. CDR3 sequence (DNA): TGTGCCAGCAGCTCCGGGACTAGCGGGAGGGCAATACATACGCAGTATTTT. V usage is TRBV11-2 and J usage is TRBJ2-3; 16 nucleotides align to TRBD2. Looked up from germline, CDR1 is SGHAT and CDR2 is FQNNGV. Trimming cost V 4 bases and J 7 bases; bases outside gene matches: 8. The CDR3 totals 17 residues.